The TCR beta chain under discussion was sequenced for a study of cytomegalovirus exposure and HLA in healthy donors (dated by TCRdb to about 2017). For the study in its entirety: According to a later analysis, the approximately 120 validation repertoires were produced on the same platform as the 666 repertoires of the first cohort. The study aimed to test whether signatures of past pathogen exposure could be identified by cataloging public T cell receptors. Along with the approximately 600-subject first cohort, a separate validation cohort of over a hundred different subjects was used. The study combined high-throughput TCR immunosequencing, statistical association of individual TCRs with disease status, and machine learning to predict cytomegalovirus infection status.

Study-wide findings and limitations: Of the cluster scores, 85% to 95% were above 0 in a later analysis, which found that TCRs clustered in the first cohort also tended to co-occur in the 120 or so validation repertoires. The study listed 150 to 200 TCR beta chains as associated with cytomegalovirus. The authors suggested that the approach could potentially be extended to other disease states and immunological phenotypes. A few of the identified cytomegalovirus-associated TCR beta chains were confirmed in vitro to be specific for cytomegalovirus antigens. The classifier was reported to diagnose cytomegalovirus status with high specificity and sensitivity in both the original cohort and the validation cohort. Most TCR sequences were seen in very few donors, while some public TCRs were found in many individuals. All 130 or so repertoires were used to score co-occurrence in the validation cohort in a later analysis, because that analysis had no HLA typing for the cohort.

The donors were included in the validation cohort of approximately 130 subjects, a group kept apart from the roughly 670-subject first cohort. Reading from cysteine to phenylalanine, the CDR3 counts 20 amino acids. Just the 60-base CDR3 DNA is kept, in frame starting at base 1. Trimming leaves V shorter by 4 bases and J shorter by 0 bases, with the junction holding 13 bases beyond the gene matches. The germline V gene encodes CDR1 LNHDA and CDR2 SQIVND (reference sequence). In the case of this clone: No antigen is known for it. Base qualities were left out, and no much larger clone turns up one base away.

The method was the immunoSEQ multiplex PCR assay. As for the authors' bioinformatics: A statistical classification framework was built to diagnose cytomegalovirus status from the catalog of TCR beta chain sequences. TCRdb's version of the immuneACCESS table is confined to in-frame rearrangements and falls short of the full clone set. An unresolved V gene accounts for under half of the shortfall where checked; the remainder is of unknown origin. V, J and clone size reflect that table, while D and trimming were determined from the DNA. The sample data list 120,000 or so clones, and around nine tenths of these were observed just once. The leading ten clones occupy approximately 2% of the sample.

The sequencing sample was made of PBMCs. The rearranged chain carries TRBV19 and TRBJ1-4, and 11 bases in between align with TRBD1. The TCR comes from a woman aged 18-29 years in good health and CMV-seronegative. The CDR3 reads CASSTLTFPGQGATNEKLFF. In nucleotides, the sequence is TGTGCCAGTAGTACCCTTACTTTTCCGGGACAGGGGGCAACTAATGAAAAACTGTTTTTT.